Sequencing of this TCR beta chain was carried out in a study of early T cells in non-severe SARS-CoV-2 infection. Points from the study as a whole: VDJdb matching favored anti-spike CD8 responses, missing private and CD4 specificities.

V lost 6 bases to trimming and J lost 2 bases; unmatched junction nucleotides: 7. The CDR3 spans 15 residues. The germline V gene encodes CDR1 SQVTM and CDR2 ANQGSEA. The library protocol tagged individual cDNA molecules with unique molecular identifiers. MiXCR was run by TCRdb on the 5' RACE reads, yielding one entry per CDR3 protein. The sample records tens of thousands of distinct CDR3 sequences, 15% being singletons. This clonotype showed up just a few times. Its antigen remains unidentified. This sequence originates from an adult who was a healthcare worker with PCR-confirmed SARS-CoV-2 infection or an uninfected control (not recorded which). The V and J genes are TRBV29-1 and TRBJ1-4, with 9 bases fitting TRBD1. The source material was whole blood. CDR3 protein: CSVRQGVKTNEKLFF. DNA for the CDR3: TGCAGCGTGCGACAGGGGGTGAAGACTAATGAAAAACTGTTTTTT.